This TCR beta chain comes out of a study of blood T cell repertoires in COVID-19. Study-wide context: In each case, the material was cDNA or gDNA derived from T cells, B-cell-depleted T cells, or PBMCs.

Per the authors' pipeline: Amplification of reference gene primers provided the estimated nucleated cell counts. Repertoires were generated with immunoSEQ multiplex PCR, while TCRdb's copy carries only in-frame clones and drops some. V and J calls and clone size follow that table, whereas D and trimming were derived from the DNA. The sample yields more than 200,000 clones, around nine tenths seen once. Cohort assignment relied on participant-reported clinical history. CDR3 size: 12 residues. Per germline, CDR1 MNHGY and CDR2 SAAAGT. V was pared by 10 bases and J by 5 bases, with 15 bases between. The specimen was PBMCs or T cells enriched from blood (not recorded which). V is TRBV6-8 and J is TRBJ2-7, with D possibly matching TRBD1 (5 bases). The sequence was obtained from a woman in her twenties or thirties who had recovered from COVID-19. The CDR3 nucleotides read TGTGCCACAGGCAGGGAAGGTCACGAGCAGTACTTC. Translating gives CATGREGHEQYF.